This is a list of T cell receptor beta chains from one sample in a study of early T cells in non-severe SARS-CoV-2 infection. TCRdb used MiXCR to reprocess the 5' RACE reads, holding one entry per CDR3 protein. The sample shows more than 90,000 distinct CDR3 sequences, about 10% of them seen only once. The sequencing input was whole blood. The receptors were sampled from an adult who was a healthcare worker with PCR-confirmed SARS-CoV-2 infection or an uninfected control (not recorded which). CDR3s include the opening cysteine and the closing phenylalanine or tryptophan. The order of the fields is J gene, V gene, clone size, D gene, CDR3 protein, CDR3 DNA. The D gene is left open where the match is weak. Not all rows give a size; the values are once, few, many and, for expanded clones, a class.

TRBJ2-1 | TRBV28 | few | - | CASSLSGDWYNEQFF | TGTGCCAGCAGTTTATCGGGGGACTGGTACAATGAGCAGTTCTTC
TRBJ2-3 | TRBV2 | - | - | CASNMRVGTDTQYF | TGTGCCAGCAATATGAGGGTTGGCACAGATACGCAGTATTTT
TRBJ2-1 | TRBV28 | many | TRBD2 | CASSSLAGSSYNEQFF | TGTGCCAGCAGTTCATTAGCGGGTAGCTCCTACAATGAGCAGTTCTTC
TRBJ2-3 | TRBV6-1 | - | TRBD2 | CASSERGASGIEDTDTQYF | TGTGCCAGCAGTGAAAGAGGGGCTAGCGGGATAGAGGACACAGATACGCAGTATTTT
TRBJ2-2 | TRBV25-1 | - | TRBD2 | CASTGGANTGELFF | TGTGCCAGCACGGGAGGGGCGAACACCGGGGAGCTGTTTTTT
TRBJ1-5 | TRBV12-3/TRBV12-4 | many | TRBD1 | CASSLQGTQPQHF | TGTGCCAGCAGTCTACAGGGGACTCAGCCCCAGCATTTT
TRBJ2-5 | TRBV3-1 | - | - | CASSQAWRGPRQETQYF | TGTGCCAGCAGCCAGGCCTGGAGGGGGCCGAGACAAGAGACCCAGTACTTC
TRBJ1-2 | TRBV28 | many | - | CASSGATYYGYTF | TGTGCCAGCAGTGGAGCCACTTACTATGGCTACACCTTC
TRBJ2-1 | TRBV7-9 | many | - | CASSLAGTYNEQFF | TGTGCCAGCAGCTTAGCGGGGACCTACAATGAGCAGTTCTTC
TRBJ2-3 | TRBV27 | few | - | CASGFGLATDTQYF | TGTGCCAGCGGTTTCGGGCTAGCTACAGATACGCAGTATTTT
TRBJ2-1 | TRBV11-3 | - | TRBD1 | CASSPGQTGDNEQFF | TGTGCCAGCAGCCCGGGACAGACCGGAGACAATGAGCAGTTCTTC
TRBJ1-1 | TRBV5-1 | - | TRBD1 | CASSFTGANTEAFF | TGCGCCAGCAGCTTTACAGGGGCGAACACTGAAGCTTTCTTT
TRBJ2-1 | TRBV9 | - | TRBD2 | CASSVAGASNEQFF | TGTGCCAGCAGCGTCGCGGGAGCTAGCAATGAGCAGTTCTTC
TRBJ2-3 | TRBV2 | few | - | CASRVADTQYF | TGTGCCAGCAGAGTCGCAGATACGCAGTATTTT
TRBJ2-3 | TRBV19 | - | - | CASSLRTGTDTQYF | TGTGCCAGTAGTCTTCGGACGGGCACAGATACGCAGTATTTT
TRBJ2-7 | TRBV20-1 | many | - | CSATFTQGTYEQYF | TGCAGTGCTACTTTTACTCAGGGGACCTACGAGCAGTACTTC
TRBJ1-2 | TRBV6-6 | few | - | CASSYVAQGYGYTF | TGTGCCAGCAGTTACGTTGCTCAGGGTTATGGCTACACCTTC
TRBJ2-2 | TRBV12-5 | - | - | CASGRTATSGELFF | TGTGCTAGTGGTCGGACAGCTACCAGCGGGGAGCTGTTTTTT
TRBJ2-2 | TRBV5-1 | - | - | CASSVYRTTGELFF | TGCGCCAGCAGCGTATACCGGACAACCGGGGAGCTGTTTTTT
TRBJ2-3 | TRBV7-3 | - | TRBD2 | CASSLTVTGGVDTQYF | TGTGCCAGCAGCTTAACGGTAACGGGAGGAGTAGATACGCAGTATTTT
TRBJ2-7 | TRBV2 | many | - | CASTWGSKANSDEQYF | TGTGCCAGCACGTGGGGCTCTAAAGCCAACTCCGACGAGCAGTACTTC
TRBJ1-5 | TRBV18 | many | - | CASSSRGQPQHF | TGTGCCAGCTCGAGCCGGGGTCAGCCCCAGCATTTT
TRBJ1-6 | TRBV5-1 | - | - | CASSLEMKGSSPLHF | TGCGCCAGCAGCTTGGAAATGAAGGGTAGTTCACCCCTCCACTTT
TRBJ1-5 | TRBV10-3 | few | - | CAISEDPRAEGNQPQHF | TGTGCCATCAGTGAGGATCCCCGGGCAGAGGGCAATCAGCCCCAGCATTTT
TRBJ2-2 | TRBV5-4 | few | - | CASSLARDIGYPPTGELFF | TGTGCCAGCAGCTTAGCGAGAGATATAGGGTACCCACCCACCGGGGAGCTGTTTTTT
TRBJ2-3 | TRBV20-1 | many | TRBD2 | CSARDWRREEGDTQYF | TGCAGTGCTAGAGATTGGCGGCGGGAGGAAGGAGATACGCAGTATTTT
TRBJ2-1 | TRBV28 | - | TRBD2 | CASSSLAGGPLALFF | TGTGCCAGCAGTTCCCTAGCGGGAGGTCCCCTAGCCCTGTTCTTC
TRBJ2-1 | TRBV29-1 | - | TRBD2 | CSVGRRPTSGPSSYNEQFF | TGCAGCGTCGGTCGGCGTCCTACTAGCGGACCGAGCTCCTACAATGAGCAGTTCTTC
TRBJ2-7 | TRBV12-3/TRBV12-4 | many | TRBD2 | CASSLVRGGQYF | TGTGCCAGCAGTTTGGTCCGGGGGGGGCAGTACTTC
TRBJ2-1 | TRBV7-2 | - | - | CASSLEGVYNEQFF | TGTGCCAGCAGCTTAGAAGGAGTCTACAATGAGCAGTTCTTC
TRBJ1-1 | TRBV29-1 | few | - | CSGFRTVDTEAFF | TGCAGTGGGTTTCGCACAGTAGACACTGAAGCTTTCTTT
TRBJ2-3 | TRBV20-1 | few | - | CSSKLVTADTQYF | TGCAGTTCAAAACTAGTGACAGCAGATACGCAGTATTTT
TRBJ2-3 | TRBV20-1 | - | TRBD2 | CSARPIAGLVADTQYF | TGCAGTGCTAGACCTATAGCGGGGTTGGTGGCAGATACGCAGTATTTT
TRBJ1-2 | TRBV20-1 | many | - | CSARRQGGGYGYTF | TGCAGTGCTAGGCGGCAGGGCGGCGGCTATGGCTACACCTTC
TRBJ2-2 | TRBV6-4 | many | - | CASSDGNTENTGELFF | TGTGCCAGCAGTGACGGCAACACAGAAAACACCGGGGAGCTGTTTTTT
TRBJ2-5 | TRBV12-3/TRBV12-4 | few | - | CASSLSPGLETQYF | TGTGCCAGCAGTTTATCCCCGGGTCTGGAGACCCAGTACTTC
TRBJ2-7 | TRBV6-5 | few | - | CASSYSVGAYEQYF | TGTGCCAGCAGTTACTCTGTGGGGGCCTACGAGCAGTACTTC
TRBJ2-5 | TRBV5-1 | few | - | CASSSRAGTQYF | TGCGCCAGCAGCTCGCGGGCCGGGACCCAGTACTTC
TRBJ2-4 | TRBV27 | many | TRBD1 | CASRQTGTDIFKNIQYF | TGTGCCAGCAGACAAACCGGGACAGACATTTTTAAAAACATTCAGTACTTC
TRBJ2-7 | TRBV27 | many | - | CASSWDRSYEQYF | TGTGCCAGCAGTTGGGACCGCTCCTACGAGCAGTACTTC
TRBJ2-3 | TRBV28 | - | - | CASRRQVSTDTQYF | TGTGCCAGCCGGCGGCAGGTCAGCACAGATACGCAGTATTTT
TRBJ2-3 | TRBV9 | - | TRBD2 | CASSASGGSGVSTDTQYF | TGTGCCAGCAGCGCTAGCGGGGGGTCCGGGGTGAGCACAGATACGCAGTATTTT
TRBJ2-7 | TRBV6-2/TRBV6-3 | - | - | CASARPTSYEQYF | TGTGCCTCGGCGCGTCCGACTTCCTACGAGCAGTACTTC
TRBJ2-2 | TRBV9 | many | TRBD1 | CASSDRRDRAGGELFF | TGTGCCAGCAGCGACAGGAGAGACAGGGCCGGCGGGGAGCTGTTTTTT
TRBJ2-3 | TRBV5-6 | many | - | CASSFGGITDTQYF | TGTGCCAGCAGCTTTGGGGGGATTACAGATACGCAGTATTTT
TRBJ2-7 | TRBV19 | - | - | CVSSPRVGYEQYF | TGTGTCAGTAGTCCCAGGGTGGGATACGAGCAGTACTTC
TRBJ1-1 | TRBV30 | many | - | CAWSVGGHTEAFF | TGTGCCTGGAGTGTAGGGGGACACACTGAAGCTTTCTTT
TRBJ1-5 | TRBV28 | many | - | CASRGNQPQHF | TGTGCCAGCAGAGGCAATCAGCCCCAGCATTTT
TRBJ2-7 | TRBV12-5 | few | - | CASGPTTTLHEQYF | TGTGCTAGTGGCCCGACCACTACCCTACACGAGCAGTACTTC
TRBJ1-2 | TRBV28 | many | - | CASSSHAGAPRDGYTF | TGTGCCAGCAGTTCACATGCAGGTGCCCCACGGGATGGCTACACCTTC
TRBJ1-1 | TRBV29-1 | few | - | CSAFQGGTEAFF | TGCAGCGCTTTCCAGGGCGGGACTGAAGCTTTCTTT
TRBJ1-2 | TRBV12-3/TRBV12-4 | - | - | CASSFQLGGVDGYTF | TGTGCCAGCAGTTTTCAACTAGGCGGGGTGGACGGCTACACCTTC
TRBJ1-4 | TRBV7-2 | few | - | CASSWGRAEKLFF | TGTGCCAGCAGCTGGGGACGGGCAGAAAAACTGTTTTTT
TRBJ1-5 | TRBV20-1 | - | - | CSARRGPRDQPQHF | TGCAGTGCTAGAAGAGGTCCACGGGATCAGCCCCAGCATTTT
TRBJ2-3 | TRBV20-1 | - | - | CSARDEAGTGTDTQYF | TGCAGTGCTAGAGATGAGGCAGGAACGGGCACAGATACGCAGTATTTT